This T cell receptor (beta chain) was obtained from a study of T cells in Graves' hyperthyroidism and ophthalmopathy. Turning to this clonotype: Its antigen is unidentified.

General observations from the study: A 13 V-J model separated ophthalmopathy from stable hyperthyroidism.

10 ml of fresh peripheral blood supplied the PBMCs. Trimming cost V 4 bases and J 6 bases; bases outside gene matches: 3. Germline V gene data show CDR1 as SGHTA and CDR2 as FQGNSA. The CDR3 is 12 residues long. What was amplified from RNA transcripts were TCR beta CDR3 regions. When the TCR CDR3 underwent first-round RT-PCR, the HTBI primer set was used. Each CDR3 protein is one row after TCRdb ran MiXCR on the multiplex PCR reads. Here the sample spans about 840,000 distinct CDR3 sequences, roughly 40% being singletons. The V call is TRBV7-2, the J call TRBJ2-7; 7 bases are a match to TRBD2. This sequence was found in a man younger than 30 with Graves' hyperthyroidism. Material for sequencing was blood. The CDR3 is CASSSSGREQYF. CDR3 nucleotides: TGTGCCAGCAGCTCTAGCGGACGCGAGCAGTACTTC.